This T cell receptor (beta chain) originates from a study of blood T cell repertoires in COVID-19. Study as a whole: The United States, Italy and Spain were the sources of the acute and convalescent COVID-19 samples. Sample material is recorded as cDNA or gDNA derived from T cells, B-cell-depleted T cells, or PBMCs.

The authors' processing: Quantification of nucleated cells was approximated via reference gene primer amplification. The method was immunoSEQ multiplex PCR; TCRdb's version includes in-frame clones alone and lacks a portion of them. The DNA gave D and trimming, while V, J and clone size come from that table. Found here are fewer than 70,000 clones, 80% to 95% of them singletons; the top ten hold about 9.7%. Germline V lookup: CDR1 SNHLY, CDR2 FYNNEI. This CDR3 has 11 amino acids. V was trimmed by 3 bases and J by 5 bases, leaving 2 bases between them. The gene calls are TRBV2 and TRBJ2-1; the D is unclear. Sequencing used peripheral blood. This clonotype was obtained from a woman of 80 years or more with active COVID-19. CDR3 nucleotides: TGTGCCAGCAGTGACGACAATGAGCAGTTCTTC. Translation: CASSDDNEQFF.